This T cell receptor beta chain was obtained from a study of regulatory T cells in long-lasting Graves disease. Whole-study context: Patients with persistent Graves' disease had over 5 years of antithyroid drugs and persistent TSH receptor antibodies.

Only a few counts were recorded for this clonotype. TCR beta libraries were built with iRepertoire HTBI primers and Arm-PCR of CDR3 regions. In TCRdb, the multiplex PCR reads were re-called with MiXCR into one record per CDR3 protein. The repertoire has about 450,000 distinct CDR3 sequences, around a quarter of them found once; the top ten carry roughly a quarter. Indicated time point: persistent/refractory GD, antithyroid drugs over 5 years with positive TRAb. Researchers made the TCR library from RNA that was extracted from PBMCs. EDTA tubes received about 10 milliliters of collected peripheral blood. This CDR3 contains 16 residues. Germline CDR1 reads KGHDR; CDR2 reads SFDVKD. Trimming removed 2 bases from V and 4 bases from J; junction bases left unmatched: 6.

The chain couples TRBV24-1 to TRBJ1-2, with 10 bases matching TRBD1. Sequencing used peripheral blood mononuclear cells (PBMCs), obtained when the disease was refractory, from a patient treated with antithyroid drugs. This TCR came from a female donor with Graves disease. CDR3 nucleotide sequence: TGTGCCACCAGTGATTCTCCGGGACAGGGGAGCTATGGCTACACCTTC. The encoded protein is CATSDSPGQGSYGYTF.